The T cell receptor beta chain described here comes from a study of cytomegalovirus exposure and HLA in healthy donors. The study ran its PCR with 60 Vbeta and 13 Jbeta primers. Profiling relied on immunoSEQ multiplex PCR, and the TCRdb table lists in-frame clones only, not all of them. The repertoire table contains 130,000 to 150,000 clones. CDR1 is SGHRS, CDR2 YFSETQ, per germline. The CDR3 runs to 16 residues. V lost 4 bases and J lost 5; bases outside the gene matches: 11. This TCR came from a woman in her fifties or sixties in good health and CMV-seronegative. The sequenced sample consisted of PBMCs. The gene calls are TRBV5-1 and TRBJ1-1; 10 bases match TRBD1. In nucleotides, the CDR3 is TGCGCCAGCAGCCTACTCAACGGACAGGGGGATACTGAAGCTTTCTTT. Protein: CASSLLNGQGDTEAFF.